This T cell receptor (beta chain) was identified during a study of tissue T cells after allogeneic stem cell transplantation. Points on this clone: Its target is unknown.

Sequencing was performed with immunoSEQ multiplex PCR; in TCRdb, only in-frame clones are kept and a portion is missing. The profile shows under 7,500 clones, around three fifths of them singletons. Whole-study results and caveats: Anatomically similar tissues had similar TCR repertoires within each patient.

The CDR3 has 17 amino acids. Between the trimmed V and J ends, which lost 0 bases and 5 bases, there was a span of 21 bases. Germline-derived CDR1 and CDR2 are SGHRS and YFSETQ. The chain recombines TRBV5-1 with TRBJ2-7; the D gene is possibly TRBD1 (6 bases). The receptor comes from a female donor at least 60 years old with lung cancer. The sequenced sample was duodenum tissue, obtained at autopsy. The CDR3 sequence is CASSLGDPGHSRHEQYF. The CDR3 DNA is TGCGCCAGCAGCTTGGGGGATCCGGGACACTCACGCCACGAGCAGTACTTC. Full variable domain (rest looked up from reference TRBV5-1 and TRBJ2-7): KAGVTQTPRYLIKTRGQQVTLSCSPISGHRSVSWYQQTPGQGLQFLFEYFSETQRNKGNFPGRFSGRQFSNSRSEMNVSTLELGDSALYLCASSLGDPGHSRHEQYFGPGTRLTVT.